The 13 T cell receptor beta chains below come from one sample, sequenced in a study of blood T cell repertoires in COVID-19. Method: immunoSEQ multiplex PCR; TCRdb's copy keeps in-frame clones and lacks some. The data show 40,000 or so clones, about nine tenths seen once. Sequenced input: peripheral blood. These receptor sequences come from a woman in her twenties or thirties in a cohort sampled during active COVID-19.

This chain uses TRBV4-1 with TRBJ2-1, with D perhaps matching TRBD2 (5 bases). The germline gives CDR1 MGHRA, CDR2 YSYEKL. V lost 0 bases and J lost 8, with 17 bases in between. The CDR3 extends over 16 amino acids. CDR3 coding DNA: TGCGCCAGCAGCCAAGATCCACCGCTAGCTCATCATGAGCAGTTCTTC. Translating it yields CASSQDPPLAHHEQFF.

The V and J genes are TRBV19 and TRBJ2-6, with D possibly being TRBD2 (6 bases). Germline CDR1 LNHDA, CDR2 SQIVND (reference sequence). V was shortened by 3 bases and J by 6 bases, with 21 bases between the two germline ends. The CDR3 is 18 amino acids. The CDR3 DNA follows: TGTGCCAGTAGTATTCCTACCGGGAGCCCCCGCAAGGCCAACGTCCTGACTTTC. This translates into CASSIPTGSPRKANVLTF.

V gene TRBV23-1 combines with J gene TRBJ1-2; D unclear. TRBV23-1 carries the ORF label, with uncertain function. The CDR3 is 14 residues long. Trimming left V 1 base short and J 8 bases short, with 14 bases between. In DNA, the CDR3 is TGCGCCAGCAGTCAATTGGCCCCGGGAGGGGGCTACACCTTC. It yields the protein CASSQLAPGGGYTF.

The J gene is TRBJ2-1, the V gene TRBV24-1; possible D gene TRBD2, 6 bases. Germline V CDR1 and CDR2: KGHDR, SFDVKD. The CDR3 has 15 amino acids. With 6 bases removed from V and 5 bases from J, the gap between germline ends came to 16 bases. CDR3 sequence: CATSPLGGGNNEQFF. In nucleotides, the CDR3 is TGTGCCACCAGTCCCCTCGGCGGAGGGAACAATGAGCAGTTCTTC.

This clone was recorded once. This chain connects TRBV9 to TRBJ2-7; TRBD2 agrees at 9 bases. J gave up 2 bases and V 3 bases, and 6 bases lay outside the gene matches. Germline CDR1 SGDLS, CDR2 YYNGEE. There are 15 residues in the CDR3. The CDR3 region is CASSGKREDPYEQYF. The CDR3, as DNA: TGTGCCAGCAGCGGAAAGCGGGAGGACCCCTACGAGCAGTACTTC.

V gene TRBV28 combines with J gene TRBJ2-5, with D possibly TRBD1 on 6 matching bases. Deletions cut 6 bases from V and 2 bases from J, with 13 bases between. The CDR3 covers 14 residues. Germline values: CDR1 MDHEN, CDR2 SYDVKM. The CDR3 nucleotides read TGTGCCAGCAGCGCCGGGACAATTCAAGAGACCCAGTACTTC. This gives the protein CASSAGTIQETQYF.

The chain links TRBV5-1 to TRBJ2-2; 7 bases match TRBD1. Germline values: CDR1 SGHRS, CDR2 YFSETQ. The CDR3 has 16 amino acids. J lost 2 bases, V lost 4 bases, and 8 bases had no gene match. The CDR3 bases are TGCGCCAGCAGCACGGGACAGCACTCTAACACCGGGGAGCTGTTTTTT. This encodes CASSTGQHSNTGELFF.

This sequence joins TRBV5-4 and TRBJ2-7, with 8 bases identical to TRBD2. CDR1 is SGHNT, CDR2 YYREEE, per germline (reference sequence). The ends lost 4 bases at V and 0 bases at J; junction bases unmatched: 6. The CDR3 has 15 amino acids. Here the CDR3 DNA reads TGTGCCAGCAGCCCCGGGGGGGGCGGCTCCTACGAGCAGTACTTC. Its protein product is CASSPGGGGSYEQYF.

The chain joins TRBV19 to TRBJ1-1, with 7 bases fitting TRBD1. The germline V gene has CDR1 LNHDA and CDR2 SQIVND (reference sequence). The CDR3 is 21 amino acids. V was pared by 5 bases and J by 1 base, with 25 bases of the junction left unmatched. The chain's CDR3 is CASSPLFGVGTDPYGNTEAFF. In nucleotides, the CDR3 is TGTGCCAGTAGTCCCCTATTCGGGGTCGGGACAGACCCATACGGGAACACTGAAGCTTTCTTT.

This sequence joins TRBV11-2 and TRBJ2-1; 7 nucleotides line up with TRBD1. This CDR3 spans 14 amino acids. Germline V gene data show CDR1 as SGHAT and CDR2 as FQNNGV. Unmatched junction bases numbered 5, after V lost 4 bases and J lost 5 bases. The CDR3 sequence: CASSSTGFNNEQFF. CDR3 coding DNA: TGTGCCAGCAGCTCGACAGGGTTCAACAATGAGCAGTTCTTC. Full variable domain (missing parts from reference TRBV11-2 and TRBJ2-1): EAGVAQSPRYKIIEKRQSVAFWCNPISGHATLYWYQQILGQGPKLLIQFQNNGVVDDSQLPKDRFSAERLKGVDSTLKIQPAKLEDSAVYLCASSSTGFNNEQFFGPGTRLTVL.

The chain has TRBV28 and TRBJ2-7; 7 bases match TRBD1. Losses at the gene ends were 6 bases for V and 5 bases for J; bases not matched to a gene: 7. CDR1 is MDHEN, CDR2 SYDVKM, per germline. The CDR3 is 13 residues long. CDR3 bases: TGTGCCAGCAGCATGACAGGGTCCCACGAGCAGTACTTC. Translating it yields CASSMTGSHEQYF. Based on the CDR3 plus reference TRBV28 and TRBJ2-7, the full variable domain is DVKVTQSSRYLVKRTGEKVFLECVQDMDHENMFWYRQDPGLGLRLIYFSYDVKMKEKGDIPEGYSVSREKKERFSLILESASTNQTSMYLCASSMTGSHEQYFGPGTRLTVT.

This chain uses TRBV6-5 with TRBJ2-1; 12 nucleotides align to TRBD2. Per the germline V gene, CDR1 is MNHEY and CDR2 is SVGAGI. This CDR3 has 15 amino acids. The V segment lost 5 bases and the J segment 9 bases; nucleotides outside the gene matches: 8. CDR3 in DNA: TGTGCCAGCAGTCTGACTAGCGGGAGCATTGGTGAGCAGTTCTTC. Translation gives CASSLTSGSIGEQFF.

The chain has TRBV28 and TRBJ2-7; 7 bases are a match to TRBD2. The CDR3 is 13 amino acids. Germline loops: CDR1 MDHEN, CDR2 SYDVKM. V was clipped by 8 bases and J by 3 bases; unmatched bases: 7. CDR3 residues: CASAPSGNYEQYF. The CDR3 bases are TGTGCCAGCGCGCCTAGCGGAAACTACGAGCAGTACTTC.